A selection of T cell receptor beta chains follows, all from one sample in a study of blood T cell repertoires in COVID-19. Generated by immunoSEQ multiplex PCR, the TCRdb table keeps only in-frame clones and is missing some. The sample yields 25,000 to 30,000 clones, about 84% seen once. The sequencing input was peripheral blood. These receptors were taken from an older woman with acute or convalescent COVID-19. CDR3s include the opening cysteine and the closing phenylalanine or tryptophan. A D gene is named only where the DNA matches it firmly. Some rows have no size entry. The others give once, few or many, or a class for an expanded clone.

TRBJ2-2,few,TRBV7-9,TRBD2,TGTGCCAGCAGCTTGACTAGCGCCGGGGAGCTGTTTTTT,CASSLTSAGELFF
TRBJ1-1,few,TRBV28,NA,TGTGCTATCAGGGTGAACACTGAAGCTTTCTTT,CAIRVNTEAFF
TRBJ2-3,NA,TRBV2,TRBD2,TGTGCCAGCAGTAGCGGGGAGTCTAGCACAGATACGCAGTATTTT,CASSSGESSTDTQYF
TRBJ2-5,few,TRBV3-1/TRBV3-2,TRBD1,TGTGCCAGCAGCCTCGGACAGGGGAGGCTCCAAGAGACCCAGTACTTC,CASSLGQGRLQETQYF
TRBJ2-5,NA,TRBV5-1,TRBD1,TGCGCCAGCAGCTTTGAGGGGGCCAACCAAGAGACCCAGTACTTC,CASSFEGANQETQYF
TRBJ1-5,NA,TRBV6-1,NA,TGTGCCAGCAGTGAAGCGAGGCGATCAGGGAATCAGCCCCAGCATTTT,CASSEARRSGNQPQHF
TRBJ2-3,NA,TRBV5-1,NA,TGCGCCAGCAGCACGCCTACGACAGATACGCAGTATTTT,CASSTPTTDTQYF
TRBJ1-1,NA,TRBV7-9,NA,TGTGCCAGCAGCTTAGATGCCCTGAGGGGGACTGAAGCTTTCTTT,CASSLDALRGTEAFF
TRBJ2-3,NA,TRBV3-1/TRBV3-2,NA,TGTGCCAGCAGCCAGACAGGCACAGATACGCAGTATTTT,CASSQTGTDTQYF
TRBJ2-1,NA,TRBV7-2,TRBD2,TGTGCCAGCAGCAAAATGCGGGGGGTCCACAATGAGCAGTTCTTC,CASSKMRGVHNEQFF
TRBJ2-1,NA,TRBV5-6,NA,TGTGCCAGCAGCTTGGCACAGAGCTCCTACAATGAGCAGTTCTTC,CASSLAQSSYNEQFF
TRBJ1-3,NA,TRBV6-6,TRBD1,TGTGCCAGCAGGAGAGGACAGGGAGTTGGAAACACCATATATTTT,CASRRGQGVGNTIYF
TRBJ2-1,once,TRBV5-1,NA,TGCGCCAGCAAAAGGGGCGCGGTGGACAATCAGCAGTTCTTC,CASKRGAVDNQQFF
TRBJ2-4,NA,TRBV28,TRBD1,TGTGCCAGCAGTTTAAGGGGACAGCATAGAAACATTCAGTACTTC,CASSLRGQHRNIQYF
TRBJ2-3,NA,TRBV6-5,NA,TGTGCCAGCAGTTGGTTTGGGGGGGGGCTTGATACGCAGTATTTT,CASSWFGGGLDTQYF
TRBJ2-4,once,TRBV7-9,TRBD2,TGTGCCAGCGGGCTAGCGGGCCAAGGGGGGAACATTCAGTACTTC,CASGLAGQGGNIQYF
TRBJ1-1,NA,TRBV29-1,NA,TGCAGCGTTGTTGGACAGCAAGCTTTCTTT,CSVVGQQAFF
TRBJ1-5,NA,TRBV10-3,TRBD1,TGTGCCAGCTACAGGGGAGTGAATCAGCCCCAGCATTTT,CASYRGVNQPQHF
TRBJ2-2,NA,TRBV25-1,TRBD2,TGTGCCAGCAGTGTACAGCGGGGGTCCGGGGAGCTGTTTTTT,CASSVQRGSGELFF
TRBJ2-5,NA,TRBV4-1,NA,TGCGCCAGCAGCCAAGAGGAGCGGCCGTGGGAGACCCAGTACTTC,CASSQEERPWETQYF
TRBJ2-1,once,TRBV6-2/TRBV6-3,TRBD2,TGTGCCAGCAGTTACCCCAGCGGGGGGGCGTACAATGAGCAGTTCTTC,CASSYPSGGAYNEQFF
TRBJ2-1,NA,TRBV19,NA,TGTGCCAGTAGTATCATGGCGGGGTGGAAATTCTTC,CASSIMAGWKFF
TRBJ1-1,NA,TRBV18,NA,TGTGCCAGCTTTCCGGAGCTGAACACTGAAGCTTTCTTT,CASFPELNTEAFF
TRBJ1-6,NA,TRBV2,NA,TGTGCCAGCAGTGTGCACAGGGATAATTCACCCCTCCACTTT,CASSVHRDNSPLHF
TRBJ2-2,NA,TRBV30,NA,TGTGCCTGGGACACCCCGTTCGCGAACACCGGGGAGCTGTTTTTT,CAWDTPFANTGELFF
TRBJ2-7,NA,TRBV6-2/TRBV6-3,NA,TGTGCCAGCAGTTACTCAGGGGGACCGCAGCAGTACTTC,CASSYSGGPQQYF
TRBJ2-1,NA,TRBV5-1,TRBD1,TGCGCCAGCAGCTTGGGCAGGGGGCGAACCGATGAGCAGTTCTTC,CASSLGRGRTDEQFF
TRBJ1-2,NA,TRBV5-5,TRBD1,TGTGCCAGCAGCACCTGGACAGGGCGTCTTGGCTACACCTTC,CASSTWTGRLGYTF
TRBJ2-3,NA,TRBV18,NA,TGTGCCAGCTCACCACCTACGGGGGGCCCGAGCACAGATACGCAGTATTTT,CASSPPTGGPSTDTQYF
TRBJ2-5,once,TRBV6-5,TRBD2,TGTGCCAGCAGGGCGGGGGGGCGTGACCAGTACTTC,CASRAGGRDQYF
TRBJ1-1,NA,TRBV18,NA,TGTGCCAGCTCACCACGGACAGCCGCCACGAACACTGAAGCTTTCTTT,CASSPRTAATNTEAFF
TRBJ2-7,once,TRBV13,NA,TGTGCCAGCAGCTTAGGAAGTCTGACAGGATTCTCCTACGAGCAGTACTTC,CASSLGSLTGFSYEQYF
TRBJ1-1,NA,TRBV12-3/TRBV12-4,NA,TGTGCCAGCAGTTTACGGAGGGGCACTGAAGCTTTCTTT,CASSLRRGTEAFF
TRBJ1-2,NA,TRBV2,TRBD1,TGTGCCAGCAGTGAAATACGGCCGGCAGGGGGCTTCGGCTACACCTTC,CASSEIRPAGGFGYTF
TRBJ2-1,NA,TRBV5-4,TRBD2,TGTGCCAGCAGCGGATGGACTAGCGGGGTCTCAGGGCAGTTCTTC,CASSGWTSGVSGQFF
TRBJ2-7,NA,TRBV15,TRBD1,TGTGCCACCAGCAGGGACAGGGGTGAGCAGTACTTC,CATSRDRGEQYF
TRBJ1-5,NA,TRBV7-9,NA,TGTGCCAGCAGCTTACATCTAGGTCAGCCCCAGCATTTT,CASSLHLGQPQHF
TRBJ1-5,NA,TRBV4-1,NA,TGCGCCAGCAGTCCCAAGGCCAGGGATCAGCCCCAGCATTTT,CASSPKARDQPQHF
TRBJ1-1,NA,TRBV12-3/TRBV12-4,NA,TGTGCCAGCAGTTTGGGACACGTTGCTTTCTTT,CASSLGHVAFF
TRBJ2-1,NA,TRBV11-3,NA,TGTGCCAGCAGCTTAGAAGCGACAGTGCCCTACAATGAGCAGTTCTTC,CASSLEATVPYNEQFF